Following are 19 T cell receptor beta chains from one sample sequenced in a study of T cell changes during pregnancy in multiple sclerosis. The method was immunoSEQ multiplex PCR; TCRdb's version includes in-frame clones alone and lacks a portion of them. The repertoire holds tens of thousands of clones, roughly 90% seen once, with over 7.5% in the top ten. The specimen was peripheral blood, collected after pregnancy. Receptor source: a female donor in good health, enrolled as a control in a pregnancy study.

The V gene is TRBV18, the J gene TRBJ2-5; D uncertain. Trimming left V 0 bases short and J 2 bases short, with 10 bases between. The CDR3 has 15 amino acids. Germline-derived CDR1 and CDR2 are KGHSH and LQKENI. The CDR3 nucleotides are TGTGCCAGCTCACCACCCGCTGACACTCAAGAGACCCAGTACTTC. Its protein product is CASSPPADTQETQYF.

The V and J genes are TRBV2 and TRBJ2-2, with 10 bases aligning to TRBD1. V was clipped by 7 bases and J by 1 base; unmatched bases: 3. In germline, CDR1 is SNHLY, CDR2 FYNNEI. The CDR3 runs to 15 residues. The CDR3, as DNA: TGTGCCAGCAAACGGGACAGGGGGAACACCGGGGAGCTGTTTTTT. Translating gives CASKRDRGNTGELFF.

The V gene is TRBV12-5, the J gene TRBJ2-7; 8 bases fit TRBD1. The CDR3 covers 16 residues. The germline V gene has CDR1 LGHNT and CDR2 FRNRAP. The V gene end was trimmed by 3 bases and the J gene end by 4 bases; junction bases not matched to a gene: 11. CDR3 DNA sequence: TGTGCTAGTGGTTTTCGTTTGGACAGGGATGAGTACGAGCAGTACTTC. It codes for CASGFRLDRDEYEQYF.

The chain uses TRBV7-7 and TRBJ2-5, with TRBD2 matching 9 bases. J lost 4 bases, V lost 0 bases, and 6 bases had no gene match. Germline CDR1 is SSHAT and CDR2 is FNYEAQ (reference sequence). The CDR3 sequence is 16 residues long. DNA of the CDR3: TGTGCCAGCAGCTTAGCTGGTAGCGGGAGTCGAGAGACCCAGTACTTC. Protein sequence: CASSLAGSGSRETQYF.

The chain links TRBV6-1 to TRBJ1-3; TRBD1 agrees at 8 bases. The CDR3 consists of 15 residues. Germline V lookup: CDR1 MNHNS, CDR2 SASEGT. The V gene end was trimmed by 8 bases and the J gene end by 2 bases; junction bases not matched to a gene: 8. CDR3 nucleotides: TGTGCCAGCGGGCTCTCGACAGGGGCTGGAAACACCATATATTTT. The encoded protein is CASGLSTGAGNTIYF.

The V call is TRBV20-1, the J call TRBJ1-6, with D hard to call. There are 11 residues in the CDR3. V was clipped by 3 bases and J by 15 bases, with 12 bases between them. Germline lookup yields CDR1 DFQATT and CDR2 SNEGSKA (reference sequence). The CDR3: CSASDSGFLHF. The CDR3 nucleotides are TGCAGTGCTAGTGATTCCGGGTTCCTCCACTTT.

This sequence joins TRBV7-9 and TRBJ2-3; no firm D call. Trimming cost V 10 bases and J 2 bases, with 16 bases left between them. The length of the CDR3 is 14 residues. Germline V gene lookup returns CDR1 SEHNR and CDR2 FQNEAQ (reference sequence). This CDR3 is CATPGSYDTDTQYF. The CDR3 coding sequence is TGTGCCACCCCCGGGTCCTACGACACAGATACGCAGTATTTT. Full variable domain (rest looked up from reference TRBV7-9 and TRBJ2-3): DTGVSQNPRHKITKRGQNVTFRCDPISEHNRLYWYRQTLGQGPEFLTYFQNEAQLEKSRLLSDRFSAERPKGSFSTLEIQRTEQGDSAMYLCATPGSYDTDTQYFGPGTRLTVL.

The chain employs TRBV4-2 and TRBJ2-3, with 8 bases fitting TRBD2. The V segment lost 0 bases and the J segment 4 bases; nucleotides outside the gene matches: 9. Per germline, CDR1 LGHNA and CDR2 YNFKEQ. CDR3 length equals 17 residues. CDR3 region: CASSQEVRGRWADTQYF. For the CDR3, the DNA is TGTGCCAGCAGCCAAGAAGTCCGCGGGAGGTGGGCAGATACGCAGTATTTT.

The J gene is TRBJ2-5, the V gene TRBV27; D may be TRBD1 (5 bases). Looked up from germline, CDR1 is MNHEY and CDR2 is SMNVEV (reference sequence). There are 12 residues in the CDR3. Trimming cost V 6 bases and J 5 bases, with 10 bases left between them. The CDR3 loop reads CASRAPGETQYF. CDR3 in DNA: TGTGCCAGCAGGGCCCCAGGGGAGACCCAGTACTTC.

This clone was observed a few times. The rearrangement links TRBV5-4 to TRBJ1-1; unclear D gene. V lost 0 bases and J lost 0, with 9 bases in between. The CDR3 loop spans 15 amino acids. Germline V gene lookup returns CDR1 SGHNT and CDR2 YYREEE (reference sequence). CDR3 sequence reads: CASSLGDLMNTEAFF. For the CDR3, the DNA is TGTGCCAGCAGCTTGGGCGATCTTATGAACACTGAAGCTTTCTTT.

The chain couples TRBV9 to TRBJ2-7; TRBD2 agrees at 13 bases. The CDR3 spans 14 residues. Trimming cost V 3 bases and J 6 bases; bases outside gene matches: 3. The germline gives CDR1 SGDLS, CDR2 YYNGEE. The DNA of the CDR3 is TGTGCCAGCAGCGCCAGGACTAGCGGGAGCGAGCAGTACTTC. This sequence encodes CASSARTSGSEQYF.

The chain carries TRBV27 and TRBJ2-5; tentative D call: TRBD2 (5 bases). The V and J ends lost 9 bases and 5 bases respectively, with 16 bases between them. Germline assignment: CDR1 MNHEY and CDR2 SMNVEV (reference sequence). CDR3 length: 13 residues. This CDR3 reads CASARGLGETQYF. CDR3 DNA: TGTGCCAGTGCCCGGGGTTTAGGGGAGACCCAGTACTTC.

The CDR3 DNA sequence: TGTGCCAGTAGTACCGGGACAGGGTCATTAACTACCTTC. Its translation is CASSTGTGSLTTF. The gene calls are TRBV19 and TRBJ1-2; 9 nucleotides match TRBD1. The CDR3 covers 13 residues. CDR1 and CDR2 (germline): LNHDA, SQIVND (reference sequence). The V gene end was trimmed by 4 bases and the J gene end by 14 bases; junction bases not matched to a gene: 11.

The chain combines TRBV9 with TRBJ2-1; TRBD2 matches at 8 bases. From germline, CDR1 is SGDLS and CDR2 YYNGEE. Unmatched junction bases numbered 4, after V lost 3 bases and J lost 2 bases. The CDR3 contains 15 residues. For the CDR3, the DNA is TGTGCCAGCAGCGCGAGCGGGAGTACCTACAATGAGCAGTTCTTC. This gives the protein CASSASGSTYNEQFF. Full variable domain (outside the CDR3, taken from reference TRBV9 and TRBJ2-1): DSGVTQTPKHLITATGQRVTLRCSPRSGDLSVYWYQQSLDQGLQFLIQYYNGEERAKGNILERFSAQQFPDLHSELNLSSLELGDSALYFCASSASGSTYNEQFFGPGTRLTVL.

The J gene is TRBJ2-1, the V gene TRBV4-2; 9 nucleotides align to TRBD1. The V segment lost 4 bases and the J segment 5 bases; nucleotides outside the gene matches: 9. Germline values: CDR1 LGHNA, CDR2 YNFKEQ. This CDR3 spans 16 amino acids. This CDR3 is CASSPMGQGINNEQFF. The DNA of the CDR3 is TGTGCCAGCAGCCCGATGGGACAGGGAATTAACAATGAGCAGTTCTTC.

This chain links TRBV18 with TRBJ2-7, with D maybe TRBD1 (5 bases). From germline, CDR1 is KGHSH and CDR2 LQKENI. This CDR3 region has 14 residues. With 1 base removed from V and 5 bases from J, the gap between germline ends came to 12 bases. The CDR3 sequence is CASSPLAQGHEQYF. The CDR3 bases are TGTGCCAGCTCACCACTCGCGCAGGGCCACGAGCAGTACTTC.

The chain recombines TRBV29-1 with TRBJ1-1; 9 positions agree with TRBD1. The germline V gene has CDR1 SQVTM and CDR2 ANQGSEA. With V trimmed by 6 bases and J by 5 bases, 7 bases remained unmatched. The CDR3 totals 13 residues. The CDR3 DNA sequence: TGCAGCGTGGGGGACAGGGCGCGGACTGAAGCTTTCTTT. Translating gives CSVGDRARTEAFF.

The gene calls are TRBV27 and TRBJ2-1; 12 nucleotides line up with TRBD2. CDR3 size: 16 residues. Looked up from germline, CDR1 is MNHEY and CDR2 is SMNVEV (reference sequence). V dropped 6 bases and J dropped 9; count of bases not matched to a gene: 12. In DNA, the CDR3 is TGTGCCAGCAGGCCCCCCCTAGCGGGGGGGCCTAGTGAGCAGTTCTTC. Amino acid sequence: CASRPPLAGGPSEQFF.

The J gene is TRBJ2-2, the V gene TRBV6-5; D may be TRBD2 (5 bases). The CDR3 has 15 amino acids. Germline V gene sequence: CDR1 MNHEY, CDR2 SVGAGI. Trimming shortened V by 2 bases and J by 5 bases, and 12 bases separated the two germline ends. The CDR3 region is CASSYGFGVTGELFF. The CDR3 bases are TGTGCCAGCAGTTACGGTTTCGGGGTAACCGGGGAGCTGTTTTTT.